A single sample gave rise to the 28 T cell receptor beta chains below, sequenced in a study of T-cell memory formation after mild COVID-19 (dated by TCRdb to the early 2020s). Library preparation used 5' RACE. Sequenced on an Illumina NovaSeq 6000. The raw public reads went through TCRdb reprocessing: fastp at Q25, MiXCR clone calling, in-frame beta chains kept. Every CDR3 protein is listed once, alongside the most common genes and DNA of its rows. The sample includes 400,000 to 500,000 distinct CDR3 sequences, with 24% observed a single time. The biggest ten clones account for around 8.7% of the sample. Sequencing was carried out using PBMCs or a T cell subset sorted from them (not recorded which). The origin of the receptors is an adult woman who had mild COVID-19 (a few samples of this study predate the infection). The sample titles of this study are shuffled in the database, so cell type and time point are left out; the donor was told from shared clones.

J is TRBJ1-2 and V is TRBV20-1, with 10 bases lining up with TRBD1. The V segment lost 3 bases and the J segment 10 bases; nucleotides outside the gene matches: 8. Germline V gives CDR1 DFQATT, CDR2 SNEGSKA (reference sequence). The CDR3 is 13 residues long. The CDR3 DNA is TGCAGTGCTAGCCGCGGGACAGGGGCCGTCTACACCTTC. As protein: CSASRGTGAVYTF.

This chain uses TRBV20-1 with TRBJ2-4, with D possibly matching TRBD1 (5 bases). The V gene's germline CDR1 is DFQATT and CDR2 SNEGSKA (reference sequence). V dropped 3 bases and J dropped 9 bases, with 18 bases sitting between them. This CDR3 is 14 amino acids long. The CDR3 bases are TGCAGTGCTAGTCAGGGCCAGGGCTTGGGCATTCAGTACTTC. Its translation: CSASQGQGLGIQYF.

The chain is built from TRBV12-3 or TRBV12-4 and TRBJ1-1, with no clear D. V was trimmed by 6 bases and J by 1 base, leaving 3 bases between them. This CDR3 has 11 amino acids. The CDR3 DNA reads TGTGCCAGCAGAACGAACACTGAAGCTTTCTTT. It yields the protein CASRTNTEAFF.

This clonotype was picked up many times. This chain connects TRBV5-4 to TRBJ1-2; D remains ambiguous. This CDR3 is built from 14 residues. Trimming pared 2 bases from V and 0 bases from J, leaving 8 bases between. Germline loops: CDR1 SGHNT, CDR2 YYREEE (reference sequence). The CDR3 loop is CASSFKGSNYGYTF. The CDR3 DNA is TGTGCCAGCAGCTTTAAGGGATCTAACTATGGCTACACCTTC.

The rearrangement links TRBV12-3 or TRBV12-4 to TRBJ2-7, with D unclear. V dropped 3 bases and J dropped 5 bases, with 11 bases sitting between them. The CDR3 extends over 13 amino acids. For the CDR3, the DNA is TGTGCCAGCAGTTTTTCCCATGCCGACGAGCAGTACTTC. Encoded protein: CASSFSHADEQYF.

A few counts support this clonotype. This chain joins TRBV3-1 and TRBJ1-2; possibly TRBD1 for D (5 bases). Germline-derived CDR1 and CDR2 are LGHDT and YNNKEL (reference sequence). The length of the CDR3 is 15 residues. Trimming removed 4 bases from V and 6 bases from J, with 18 bases in between. The CDR3 spells CASSPNGASEDGYTF. The CDR3, as DNA: TGTGCCAGCAGCCCCAACGGGGCCTCTGAGGATGGCTACACCTTC.

The table lists this clonotype with many counts. The chain couples TRBV29-1 to TRBJ2-5, with D hard to call. CDR3 length: 12 residues. Trimming cost V 6 bases and J 2 bases, with 10 bases left between them. In germline, CDR1 is SQVTM, CDR2 ANQGSEA. DNA for the CDR3: TGCAGCGTGGCTAAGGGACAAGAGACCCAGTACTTC. This translates into CSVAKGQETQYF.

This clonotype has a handful of counts. J is TRBJ2-3 and V is TRBV29-1; the D gene could be TRBD1 or TRBD2 (5 bases each). V dropped 6 bases and J dropped 4 bases, with 26 bases sitting between them. Germline-derived CDR1 and CDR2 are SQVTM and ANQGSEA. The CDR3 extends over 17 amino acids. CDR3 coding DNA: TGCAGCGTATCGGGCGCCAACCGGGACCAAACCCCAGATACGCAGTATTTT. Translated, it gives CSVSGANRDQTPDTQYF.

This clonotype came up a few times. V and J are TRBV12-3 or TRBV12-4 and TRBJ2-7; tentative D call: TRBD2 (6 bases). V dropped 4 bases and J dropped 2 bases, with 18 bases sitting between them. The CDR3 extends over 16 amino acids. In nucleotides, the CDR3 is TGTGCCAGCAGTTCAGCAAGCGGGCGGACCACCTACGAGCAGTACTTC. It encodes CASSSASGRTTYEQYF.

This clonotype has just a few counts. The chain joins TRBV12-3 or TRBV12-4 to TRBJ1-6; the D gene is possibly TRBD1 (5 bases). The CDR3 extends over 14 amino acids. V lost 2 bases to trimming and J lost 7 bases, with 9 bases between them. CDR3 in amino acids: CASSLRGNNSPLHF. The CDR3, as DNA: TGTGCCAGCAGTTTAAGGGGAAACAATTCACCCCTCCACTTT.

V gene TRBV9 combines with J gene TRBJ1-6, with D hard to call. The length of the CDR3 is 15 residues. Germline V gene lookup returns CDR1 SGDLS and CDR2 YYNGEE. V lost 0 bases, J lost 9 bases, and 13 bases lay in between. The CDR3 reads CASSVDDFLGSPLHF. The CDR3 DNA sequence: TGTGCCAGCAGCGTAGACGACTTCCTGGGTTCACCCCTCCACTTT.

The chain joins TRBV7-9 to TRBJ2-1; 10 bases agree with TRBD2. CDR3 size: 17 residues. The ends lost 5 bases at V and 5 bases at J; junction bases unmatched: 12. Looked up from germline, CDR1 is SEHNR and CDR2 is FQNEAQ (reference sequence). In nucleotides, the CDR3 is TGTGCCAGCAGCCGGACAGTCAGTGGACTAGCGGACAATGAGCAGTTCTTC. As protein: CASSRTVSGLADNEQFF.

CDR3 sequence reads: CASSFQRQGANYGYTF. Here the CDR3 DNA reads TGTGCCAGCAGTTTCCAGCGACAGGGGGCTAACTATGGCTACACCTTC. The chain is built from TRBV12-3 or TRBV12-4 and TRBJ1-2; 9 positions match TRBD1. V shed 3 bases, J shed 0 bases, and the junction held 5 bases outside the gene matches. The CDR3 is 16 residues long.

This clonotype has more than one count but fewer than ten. The rearrangement joins TRBV7-6 to TRBJ2-5, with TRBD2 matching 7 bases. Germline V gene sequence: CDR1 SGHVS, CDR2 FNYEAQ. V trimming: 3 bases; J trimming: 1 base; junction bases outside the gene matches: 8. The CDR3 runs to 16 residues. The CDR3 DNA reads as TGTGCCAGCAGCTTTCCCTGGCGGGGGAGCCAAGAGACCCAGTACTTC. Protein: CASSFPWRGSQETQYF.

The chain links TRBV18 to TRBJ1-2, with unresolved D. V lost 0 bases to trimming and J lost 0 bases, with 5 bases between them. This CDR3 is 14 amino acids long. The germline V gene has CDR1 KGHSH and CDR2 LQKENI. CDR3: CASSPPSPNYGYTF. CDR3 bases: TGTGCCAGCTCACCACCTTCCCCTAACTATGGCTACACCTTC.

V is TRBV14 and J is TRBJ1-1; unclear D gene. Germline CDR1 is SGHDN and CDR2 is FVKESK. The CDR3 length is 15 residues. V was trimmed by 0 bases and J by 1 base, leaving 9 bases between them. The CDR3 loop is CASSQENRANTEAFF. In nucleotides, the CDR3 is TGTGCCAGCAGCCAAGAAAACAGAGCGAACACTGAAGCTTTCTTT.

The sample holds a few counts of this clonotype. The chain employs TRBV9 and TRBJ2-7; D is undetermined. Trimming took off 4 bases at V and 3 bases at J, with 14 bases between the two ends. CDR3 length: 14 residues. Germline V gives CDR1 SGDLS, CDR2 YYNGEE. This CDR3 is CASSPRVVDYEQYF. The DNA for the CDR3 is TGTGCCAGCAGCCCTCGGGTGGTGGACTACGAGCAGTACTTC. The variable domain in full, with the rest retrieved from reference TRBV9 and TRBJ2-7, is DSGVTQTPKHLITATGQRVTLRCSPRSGDLSVYWYQQSLDQGLQFLIQYYNGEERAKGNILERFSAQQFPDLHSELNLSSLELGDSALYFCASSPRVVDYEQYFGPGTRLTVT.

This clonotype was counted ten times or more. This chain links TRBV5-1 with TRBJ1-2; 7 positions match TRBD1. The germline CDR1 and CDR2 sequences are SGHRS and YFSETQ. Germline trimming cut 6 bases from V and 5 bases from J; bases unmatched to any gene: 4. This CDR3 region has 12 residues. The CDR3 is CASKAGGYGYTF. Here the CDR3 DNA reads TGCGCCAGCAAGGCAGGGGGTTATGGCTACACCTTC.

This chain connects TRBV6-5 to TRBJ1-5; D unresolved. The CDR3 covers 15 residues. The germline gives CDR1 MNHEY, CDR2 SVGAGI. V was shortened by 10 bases and J by 0 bases, with 16 bases between the two germline ends. The CDR3 here is CATQRFGDSNQPQHF. CDR3 nucleotide sequence: TGTGCCACCCAGCGGTTCGGGGATAGCAATCAGCCCCAGCATTTT.

V gene TRBV12-3 or TRBV12-4 combines with J gene TRBJ1-1; D may be TRBD1 (5 bases). V lost 5 bases, J lost 5 bases, and 15 bases lay in between. This CDR3 spans 14 amino acids. The CDR3 DNA is TGTGCCAGCAGTGCTGATTTGAAGGGGACTGAAGCTTTCTTT. Amino acids: CASSADLKGTEAFF.

The sample holds a few counts of this clonotype. The rearrangement links TRBV4-1 to TRBJ2-7, with D perhaps assigned TRBD1 or TRBD2 (5 bases each). CDR1 and CDR2 from the germline V gene are MGHRA and YSYEKL. Trimming left V 0 bases short and J 0 bases short, with 12 bases between. The CDR3 extends over 16 amino acids. CDR3 DNA sequence: TGCGCCAGCAGCCAAGATAACGGGGCAAGCTCCTACGAGCAGTACTTC. As protein: CASSQDNGASSYEQYF.

The chain is built from TRBV29-1 and TRBJ2-7, with 8 nucleotides matching TRBD1. V gave up 5 bases and J gave up 0 bases; unmatched junction bases: 6. Germline loops: CDR1 SQVTM, CDR2 ANQGSEA. This CDR3 has 14 residues. The CDR3: CSVLTGVHSYEQYF. The CDR3 coding sequence is TGCAGCGTTCTGACAGGGGTCCACTCCTACGAGCAGTACTTC.

The J gene is TRBJ2-5, the V gene TRBV9, with a weak D call TRBD1 (6 bases). Trimming removed 2 bases at V and 2 bases at J, with 10 bases between. This CDR3 contains 14 residues. The germline V gene encodes CDR1 SGDLS and CDR2 YYNGEE. CDR3: CASSVSQGQETQYF. The CDR3 bases are TGTGCCAGCAGCGTTTCCCAGGGGCAAGAGACCCAGTACTTC.

This clonotype was recorded a few times. The chain combines TRBV7-9 with TRBJ1-1; D remains unclear. The CDR3 runs 15 residues. The germline V gene encodes CDR1 SEHNR and CDR2 FQNEAQ (reference sequence). V lost 2 bases and J lost 1, with 11 bases in between. The CDR3 is CASSLRDGGNTEAFF. CDR3 DNA: TGTGCCAGCAGCTTACGAGATGGAGGGAACACTGAAGCTTTCTTT.

The chain joins TRBV6-2 or TRBV6-3 to TRBJ2-5; D gene unclear. CDR3 size: 13 residues. CDR1 and CDR2 from the germline V gene are MNHEY and SVGEGT. V lost 3 bases, J lost 3 bases, and 8 bases lay in between. CDR3 loop: CASSYLAEETQYF. The CDR3 DNA is TGTGCCAGCAGTTATTTGGCCGAAGAGACCCAGTACTTC.

In its sample, this clonotype was seen many times. J is TRBJ1-4 and V is TRBV12-3 or TRBV12-4; D is unclear. The CDR3 extends over 13 amino acids. V dropped 2 bases and J dropped 3 bases, with 4 bases sitting between them. CDR3 in amino acids: CASSLMANEKLFF. Here the CDR3 DNA reads TGTGCCAGCAGTTTAATGGCTAATGAAAAACTGTTTTTT.

This clonotype was observed at least ten times. This chain joins TRBV7-3 and TRBJ2-7; 13 bases line up with TRBD2. The ends lost 5 bases at V and 4 bases at J; junction bases unmatched: 2. The germline V gene encodes CDR1 SGHTA and CDR2 FQGTGA. The CDR3 is made up of 14 amino acids. The CDR3 region has the DNA TGTGCCAGCAGCCGGACTAGCGGGAGTTACGAGCAGTACTTC. The encoded protein is CASSRTSGSYEQYF.

In its sample, this clonotype was seen a few times. V usage is TRBV7-2 and J usage is TRBJ2-5, with D possibly being TRBD2 (6 bases). Germline assignment: CDR1 SGHTA and CDR2 FQGNSA. This CDR3 contains 15 residues. The germline V and J ends were trimmed by 5 bases and 3 bases, with 16 bases remaining between them. In DNA, the CDR3 is TGTGCCAGCAGCACGGACTACAGACCGGAAGAGACCCAGTACTTC. Its translation: CASSTDYRPEETQYF. The complete variable domain, with remaining parts taken from reference TRBV7-2 and TRBJ2-5, reads GAGVSQSPSNKVTEKGKDVELRCDPISGHTALYWYRQSLGQGLEFLIYFQGNSAPDKSGLPSDRFSAERTGGSVSTLTIQRTQQEDSAVYLCASSTDYRPEETQYFGPGTRLLVL.